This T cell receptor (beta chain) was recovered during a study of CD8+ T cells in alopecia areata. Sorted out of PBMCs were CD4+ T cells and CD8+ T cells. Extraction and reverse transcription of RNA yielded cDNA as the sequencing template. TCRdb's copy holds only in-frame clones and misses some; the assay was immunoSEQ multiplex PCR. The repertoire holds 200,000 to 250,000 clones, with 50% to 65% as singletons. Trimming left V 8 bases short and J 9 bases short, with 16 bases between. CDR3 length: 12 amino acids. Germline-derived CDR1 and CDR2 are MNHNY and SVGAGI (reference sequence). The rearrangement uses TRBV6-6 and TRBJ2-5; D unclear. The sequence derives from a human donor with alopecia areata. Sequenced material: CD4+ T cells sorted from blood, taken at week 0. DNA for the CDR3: TGTGCCAGCTTCAGCCGCTACGAGGCCCAGTACTTC. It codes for CASFSRYEAQYF.